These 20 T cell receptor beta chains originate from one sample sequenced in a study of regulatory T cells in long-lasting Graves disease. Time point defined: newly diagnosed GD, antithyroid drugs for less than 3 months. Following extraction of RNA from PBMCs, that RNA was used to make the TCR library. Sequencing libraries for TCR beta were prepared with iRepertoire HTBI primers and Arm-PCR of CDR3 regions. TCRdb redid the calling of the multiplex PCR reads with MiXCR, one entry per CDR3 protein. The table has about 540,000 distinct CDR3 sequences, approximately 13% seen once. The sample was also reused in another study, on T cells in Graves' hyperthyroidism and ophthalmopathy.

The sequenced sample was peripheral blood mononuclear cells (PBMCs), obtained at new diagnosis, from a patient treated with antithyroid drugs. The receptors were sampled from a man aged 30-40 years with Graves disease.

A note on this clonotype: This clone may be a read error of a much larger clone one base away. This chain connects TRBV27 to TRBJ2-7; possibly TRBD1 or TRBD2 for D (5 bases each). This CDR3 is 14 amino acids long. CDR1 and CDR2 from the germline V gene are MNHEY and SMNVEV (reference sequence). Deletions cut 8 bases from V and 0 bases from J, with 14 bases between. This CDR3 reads CASGEDGASYEQYF. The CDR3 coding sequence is TGTGCCAGCGGAGAGGACGGGGCCTCCTACGAGCAGTACTTC.

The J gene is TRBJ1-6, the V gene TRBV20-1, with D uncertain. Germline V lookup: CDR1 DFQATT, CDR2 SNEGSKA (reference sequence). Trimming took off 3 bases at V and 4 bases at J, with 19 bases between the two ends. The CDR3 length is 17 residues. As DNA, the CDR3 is TGCAGTGCTAGGGGGTATTTCGCGTCCTATTATAATTCACCCCTCCACTTT. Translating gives CSARGYFASYYNSPLHF.

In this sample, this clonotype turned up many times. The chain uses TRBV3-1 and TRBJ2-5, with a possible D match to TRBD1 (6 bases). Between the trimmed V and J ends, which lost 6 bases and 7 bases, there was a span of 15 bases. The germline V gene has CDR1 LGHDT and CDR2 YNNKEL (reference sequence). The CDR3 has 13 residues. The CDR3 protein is CASSTQGRGTQYF. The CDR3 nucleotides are TGTGCCAGCAGTACACAGGGTCGGGGGACCCAGTACTTC.

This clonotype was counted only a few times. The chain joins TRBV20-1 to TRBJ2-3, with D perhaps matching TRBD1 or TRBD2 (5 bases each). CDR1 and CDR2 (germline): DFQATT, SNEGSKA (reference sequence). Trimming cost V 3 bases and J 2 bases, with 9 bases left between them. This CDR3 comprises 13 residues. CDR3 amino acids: CSARVGVTDTQYF. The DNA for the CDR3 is TGCAGTGCTAGGGTGGGGGTCACAGATACGCAGTATTTT.

The CDR3 reads CASRETRSYEQYF. In nucleotides, the CDR3 is TGTGCCAGCAGGGAAACCCGCTCCTACGAGCAGTACTTC. The chain is built from TRBV7-9 and TRBJ2-7, with D hard to call. Trimming took 6 bases from V and 0 from J, leaving 9 bases between them. This CDR3 has 13 residues. CDR1 is SEHNR, CDR2 FQNEAQ, per germline (reference sequence).

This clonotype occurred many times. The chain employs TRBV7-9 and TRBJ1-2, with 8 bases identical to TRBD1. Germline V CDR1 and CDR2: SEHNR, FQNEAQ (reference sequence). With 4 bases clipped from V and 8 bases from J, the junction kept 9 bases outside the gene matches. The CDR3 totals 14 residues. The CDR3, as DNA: TGTGCCAGCAGCTCTGGACAGGGACCTTTCGGCTACACCTTC. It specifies CASSSGQGPFGYTF.

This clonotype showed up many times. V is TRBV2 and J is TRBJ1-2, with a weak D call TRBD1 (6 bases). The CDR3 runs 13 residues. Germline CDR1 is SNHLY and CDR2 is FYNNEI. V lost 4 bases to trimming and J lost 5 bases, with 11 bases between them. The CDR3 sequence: CASSVAGEYGYTF. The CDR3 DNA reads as TGTGCCAGCAGTGTAGCAGGGGAATATGGCTACACCTTC.

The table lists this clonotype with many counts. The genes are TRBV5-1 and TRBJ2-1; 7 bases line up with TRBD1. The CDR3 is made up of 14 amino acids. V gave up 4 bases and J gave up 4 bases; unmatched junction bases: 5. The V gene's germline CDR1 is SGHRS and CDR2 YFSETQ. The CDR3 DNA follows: TGCGCCAGCAGCCTAGGACAGGAGTACAATGAGCAGTTCTTC. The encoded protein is CASSLGQEYNEQFF.

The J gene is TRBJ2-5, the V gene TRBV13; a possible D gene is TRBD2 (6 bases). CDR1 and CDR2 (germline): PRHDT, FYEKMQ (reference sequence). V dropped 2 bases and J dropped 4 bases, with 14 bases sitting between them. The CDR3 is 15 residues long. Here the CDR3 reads CASSLWGGTSETQYF. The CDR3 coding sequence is TGTGCCAGCAGCTTATGGGGAGGCACATCAGAGACCCAGTACTTC.

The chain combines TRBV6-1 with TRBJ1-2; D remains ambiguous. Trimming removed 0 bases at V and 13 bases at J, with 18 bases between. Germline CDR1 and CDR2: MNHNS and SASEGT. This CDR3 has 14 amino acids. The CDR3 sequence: CASSEAGGPGWGTF. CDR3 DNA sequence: TGTGCCAGCAGTGAAGCTGGTGGGCCCGGATGGGGCACCTTC.

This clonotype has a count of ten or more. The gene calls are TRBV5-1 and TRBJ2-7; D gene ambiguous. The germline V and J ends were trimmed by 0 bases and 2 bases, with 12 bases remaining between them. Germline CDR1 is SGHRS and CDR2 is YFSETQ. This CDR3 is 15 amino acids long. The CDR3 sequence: CASSLGTRMTYEQYF. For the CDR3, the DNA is TGCGCCAGCAGCTTGGGTACACGGATGACCTACGAGCAGTACTTC.

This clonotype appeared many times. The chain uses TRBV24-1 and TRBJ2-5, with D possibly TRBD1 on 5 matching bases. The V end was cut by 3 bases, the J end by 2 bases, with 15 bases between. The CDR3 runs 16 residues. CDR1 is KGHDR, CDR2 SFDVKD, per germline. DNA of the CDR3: TGTGCCACCAGTGATCCGTTGACAGAGGCGCAAGAGACCCAGTACTTC. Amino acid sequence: CATSDPLTEAQETQYF.

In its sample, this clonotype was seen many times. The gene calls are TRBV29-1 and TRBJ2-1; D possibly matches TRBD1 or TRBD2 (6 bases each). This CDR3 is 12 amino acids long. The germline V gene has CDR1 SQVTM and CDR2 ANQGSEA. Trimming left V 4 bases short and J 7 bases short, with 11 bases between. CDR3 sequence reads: CSVGGGPNEQFF. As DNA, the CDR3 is TGCAGCGTTGGTGGGGGGCCTAATGAGCAGTTCTTC.

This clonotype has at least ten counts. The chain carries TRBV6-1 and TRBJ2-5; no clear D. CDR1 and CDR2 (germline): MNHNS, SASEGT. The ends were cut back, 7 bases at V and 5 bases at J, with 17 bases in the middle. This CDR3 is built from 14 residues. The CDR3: CASTEGPRPETQYF. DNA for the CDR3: TGTGCCAGCACCGAAGGGCCCCGTCCCGAGACCCAGTACTTC.

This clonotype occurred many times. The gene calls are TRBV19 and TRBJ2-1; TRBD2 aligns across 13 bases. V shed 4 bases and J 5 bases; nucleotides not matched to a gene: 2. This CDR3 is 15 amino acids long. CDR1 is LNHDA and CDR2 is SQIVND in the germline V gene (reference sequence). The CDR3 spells CASSKGTSGNNEQFF. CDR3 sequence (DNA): TGTGCCAGTAGTAAAGGGACTAGCGGGAACAATGAGCAGTTCTTC. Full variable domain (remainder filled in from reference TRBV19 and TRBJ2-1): DGGITQSPKYLFRKEGQNVTLSCEQNLNHDAMYWYRQDPGQGLRLIYYSQIVNDFQKGDIAEGYSVSREKKESFPLTVTSAQKNPTAFYLCASSKGTSGNNEQFFGPGTRLTVL.

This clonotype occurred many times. The CDR3 nucleotides are TGTGCCTGGAGTCTAGCGGGTCCGGGTACGCAGTATTTT. It is translated as CAWSLAGPGTQYF. The chain links TRBV30 to TRBJ2-3, with TRBD2 matching over 8 bases. Trimming removed 2 bases from V and 8 bases from J; junction bases left unmatched: 6. CDR1 is GTSNPN and CDR2 is SVGIG in the germline V gene (reference sequence). The CDR3 covers 13 residues.

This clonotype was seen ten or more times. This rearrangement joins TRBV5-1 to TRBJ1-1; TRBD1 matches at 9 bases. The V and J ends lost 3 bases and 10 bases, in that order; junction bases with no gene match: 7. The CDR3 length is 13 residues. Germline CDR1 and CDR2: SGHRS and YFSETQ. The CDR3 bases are TGCGCCAGCAGCTCCGTTGACAGGGGGAGAGCTTTCTTT. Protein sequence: CASSSVDRGRAFF.

CDR3 sequence: CASSTRTNEQFF. The CDR3 nucleotides read TGTGCCAGTAGTACCCGGACCAATGAGCAGTTCTTC. The J gene is TRBJ2-1, the V gene TRBV19, with D unresolved. The CDR3 covers 12 residues. Germline CDR1 is LNHDA and CDR2 is SQIVND (reference sequence). The germline V and J ends were trimmed by 4 bases and 6 bases, with 7 bases remaining between them. The full variable domain, with the rest looked up from reference TRBV19 and TRBJ2-1, is DGGITQSPKYLFRKEGQNVTLSCEQNLNHDAMYWYRQDPGQGLRLIYYSQIVNDFQKGDIAEGYSVSREKKESFPLTVTSAQKNPTAFYLCASSTRTNEQFFGPGTRLTVL.

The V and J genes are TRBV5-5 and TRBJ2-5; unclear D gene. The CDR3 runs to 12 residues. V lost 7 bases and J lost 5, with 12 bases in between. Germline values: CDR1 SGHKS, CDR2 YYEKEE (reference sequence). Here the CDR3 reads CASVSRAETQYF. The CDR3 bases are TGTGCCAGCGTTTCCCGAGCGGAGACCCAGTACTTC. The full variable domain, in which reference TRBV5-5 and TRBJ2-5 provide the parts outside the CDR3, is DAGVTQSPTHLIKTRGQQVTLRCSPISGHKSVSWYQQVLGQGPQFIFQYYEKEERGRGNFPDRFSARQFPNYSSELNVNALLLGDSALYLCASVSRAETQYFGPGTRLLVL.

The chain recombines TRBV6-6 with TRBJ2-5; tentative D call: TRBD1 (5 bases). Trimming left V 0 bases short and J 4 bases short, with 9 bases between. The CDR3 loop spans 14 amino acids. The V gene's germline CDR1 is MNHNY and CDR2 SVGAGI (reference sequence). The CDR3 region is CASSYSTVRETQYF. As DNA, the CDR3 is TGTGCCAGCAGTTACTCGACAGTCCGAGAGACCCAGTACTTC.